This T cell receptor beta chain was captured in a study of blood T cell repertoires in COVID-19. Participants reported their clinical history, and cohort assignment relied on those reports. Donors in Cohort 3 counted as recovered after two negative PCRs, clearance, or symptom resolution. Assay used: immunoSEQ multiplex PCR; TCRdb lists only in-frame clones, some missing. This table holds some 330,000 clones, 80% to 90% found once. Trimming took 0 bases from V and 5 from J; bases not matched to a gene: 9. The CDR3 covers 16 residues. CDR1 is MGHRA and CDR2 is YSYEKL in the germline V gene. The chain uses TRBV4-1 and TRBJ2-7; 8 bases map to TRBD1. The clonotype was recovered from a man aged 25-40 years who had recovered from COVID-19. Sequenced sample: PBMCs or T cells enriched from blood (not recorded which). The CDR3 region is CASSQERDRGFNEQYF. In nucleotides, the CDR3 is TGCGCCAGCAGCCAAGAAAGAGACAGGGGCTTCAACGAGCAGTACTTC.